This T cell receptor (beta chain) comes out of a study of CD8 T cells in ankylosing spondylitis. The CDR3 loop spans 16 amino acids. Trimming removed 2 bases from V and 10 bases from J; junction bases left unmatched: 12. CDR1 is SGHNT, CDR2 YYREEE, per germline (reference sequence). TCRdb re-called the 5' RACE reads with MiXCR, one entry per CDR3 protein. The table has hundreds of thousands of distinct CDR3 sequences, around 9.1% seen once. In this sample, this clonotype turned up many times. Sequencing was carried out using blood, either unsorted or a sorted T cell fraction (not recorded which). The clonotype originates from a male donor with ankylosing spondylitis or in good health (not recorded which). The chain has TRBV5-4 and TRBJ2-1, with 10 nucleotides matching TRBD2. CDR3 residues: CASSFWFKREGNEQFF. CDR3 in DNA: TGTGCCAGCAGCTTTTGGTTCAAGCGGGAGGGTAACGAGCAGTTCTTC.